This T cell receptor (beta chain) was sequenced for a study of T cell responses to AZD1222 COVID-19 vaccine. Germline trimming cut 2 bases from V and 6 bases from J; bases unmatched to any gene: 6. CDR1 is SGHAT, CDR2 FQNNGV, per germline. CDR3 length: 15 residues. The table came from immunoSEQ multiplex PCR; TCRdb's copy has only in-frame clones and leaves some out. The repertoire consists of roughly 140,000 clones, with approximately 92% occurring once and the leading ten covering 1.7%. Study observations and caveats: Spike-specific TCR depth and breadth grew after two AZD1222 doses. Repertoire collection took place solely once the T cell response had peaked. Reportedly, close to half of spike-specific TCRs are directed against unmutated variant regions. Of the AZD1222 recipients, only five to seven were seropositive at baseline.

Details on this clone: The antigen is unknown.

This clonotype originated in an adult in good health. Here the sequenced sample was peripheral blood, taken on day 0 of AZD1222 vaccination. The chain carries TRBV11-2 and TRBJ1-3; TRBD1 matches at 8 bases. This chain's CDR3 is CASSLWGTGQNTIYF. The CDR3 nucleotides read TGTGCCAGCAGCTTATGGGGGACAGGACAAAACACCATATATTTT.